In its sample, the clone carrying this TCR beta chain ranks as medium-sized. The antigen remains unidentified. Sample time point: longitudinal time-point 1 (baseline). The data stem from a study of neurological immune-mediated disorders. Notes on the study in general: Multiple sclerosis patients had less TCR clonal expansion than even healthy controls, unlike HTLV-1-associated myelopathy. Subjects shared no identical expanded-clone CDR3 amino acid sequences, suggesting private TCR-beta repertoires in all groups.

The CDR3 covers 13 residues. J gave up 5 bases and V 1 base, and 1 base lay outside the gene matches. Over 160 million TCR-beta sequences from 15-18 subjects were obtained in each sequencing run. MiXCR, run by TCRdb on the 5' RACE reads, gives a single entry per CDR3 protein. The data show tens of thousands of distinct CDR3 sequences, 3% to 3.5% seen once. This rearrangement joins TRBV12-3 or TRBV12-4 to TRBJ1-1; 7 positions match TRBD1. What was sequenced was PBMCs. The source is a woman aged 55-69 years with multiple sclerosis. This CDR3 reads CASSLGGQTEAFF. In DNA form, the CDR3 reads TGTGCCAGCAGTTTAGGGGGACAGACTGAAGCTTTCTTT.